This T cell receptor beta chain appears in the sequencing data of a study of cytomegalovirus exposure and HLA in healthy donors. A multiplex PCR was run with 60 Vbeta primers and 13 Jbeta primers. Measured with immunoSEQ multiplex PCR; TCRdb has only the in-frame clones, and not every one. The data hold about 140,000 clones, with 8.9% observed a single time. A few counts support this clone. Different DNA sequences within this sample yield the same CDR3. The CDR3 spans 16 residues. V dropped 0 bases and J dropped 2; count of bases not matched to a gene: 1. Looked up from germline, CDR1 is SEHNR and CDR2 is FQNEAQ (reference sequence).

The sample taken for sequencing was PBMCs. This clonotype originated in a woman between 40 and 50 years old in good health and CMV-seropositive. The chain carries TRBV7-9 and TRBJ2-1; 10 bases fit TRBD2. As DNA, the CDR3 is TGTGCCAGCAGCTTAGCCCTAGCGGGGGCCTACAATGAGCAGTTCTTC. Translation gives CASSLALAGAYNEQFF.